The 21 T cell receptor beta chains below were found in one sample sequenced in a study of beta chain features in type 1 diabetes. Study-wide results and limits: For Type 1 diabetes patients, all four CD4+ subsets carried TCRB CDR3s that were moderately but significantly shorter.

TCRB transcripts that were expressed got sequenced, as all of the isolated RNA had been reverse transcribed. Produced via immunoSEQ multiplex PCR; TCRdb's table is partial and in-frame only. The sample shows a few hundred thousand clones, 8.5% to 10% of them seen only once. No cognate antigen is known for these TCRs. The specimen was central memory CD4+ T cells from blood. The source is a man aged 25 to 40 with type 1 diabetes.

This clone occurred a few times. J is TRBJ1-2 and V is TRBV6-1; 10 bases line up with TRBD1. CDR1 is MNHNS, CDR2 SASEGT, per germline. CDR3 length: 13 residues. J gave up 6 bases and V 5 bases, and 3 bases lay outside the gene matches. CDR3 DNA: TGTGCCAGCAGTCTGACAGGGGGCGATGGCTACACCTTC. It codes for CASSLTGGDGYTF.

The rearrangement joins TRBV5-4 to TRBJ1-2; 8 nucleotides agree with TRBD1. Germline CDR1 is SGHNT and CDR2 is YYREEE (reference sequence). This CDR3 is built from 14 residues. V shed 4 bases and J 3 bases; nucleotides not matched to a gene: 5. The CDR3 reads CASSKQGEDYGYTF. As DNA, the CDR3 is TGTGCCAGCAGCAAACAGGGGGAGGACTATGGCTACACCTTC.

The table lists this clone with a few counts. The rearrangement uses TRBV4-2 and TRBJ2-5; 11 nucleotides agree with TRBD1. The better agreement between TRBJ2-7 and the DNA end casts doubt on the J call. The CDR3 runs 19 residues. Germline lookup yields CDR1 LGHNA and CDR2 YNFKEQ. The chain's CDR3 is CASSWRTGGAIRKSYEQYF. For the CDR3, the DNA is TGTGCCAGCAGCTGGAGGACAGGGGGCGCGATTCGTAAATCCTACGAGCAGTACTTC.

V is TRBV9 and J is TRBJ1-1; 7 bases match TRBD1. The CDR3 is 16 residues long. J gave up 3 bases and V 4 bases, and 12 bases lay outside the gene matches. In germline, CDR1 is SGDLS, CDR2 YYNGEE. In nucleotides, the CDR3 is TGTGCCAGCAGCCCGCCTACCGGGAGGGGGCACACTGAAGCTTTCTTT. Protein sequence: CASSPPTGRGHTEAFF.

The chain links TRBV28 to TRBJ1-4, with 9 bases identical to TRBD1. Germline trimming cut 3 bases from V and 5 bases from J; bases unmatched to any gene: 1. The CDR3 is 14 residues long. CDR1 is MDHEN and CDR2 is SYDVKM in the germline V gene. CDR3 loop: CASSLGTGNEKLFF. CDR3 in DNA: TGTGCCAGCAGTTTGGGGACAGGGAATGAAAAACTGTTTTTT. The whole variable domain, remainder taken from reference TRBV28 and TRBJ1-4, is DVKVTQSSRYLVKRTGEKVFLECVQDMDHENMFWYRQDPGLGLRLIYFSYDVKMKEKGDIPEGYSVSREKKERFSLILESASTNQTSMYLCASSLGTGNEKLFFGSGTQLSVL.

CDR3 amino acids: CASSLENSNQPQHF. CDR3 DNA: TGTGCCAGCAGCTTAGAAAATAGCAATCAGCCCCAGCATTTT. The chain carries TRBV7-9 and TRBJ1-5, with D unresolved. The germline CDR1 and CDR2 sequences are SEHNR and FQNEAQ (reference sequence). With 1 base removed from V and 0 bases from J, the gap between germline ends came to 4 bases. The CDR3 is 14 amino acids.

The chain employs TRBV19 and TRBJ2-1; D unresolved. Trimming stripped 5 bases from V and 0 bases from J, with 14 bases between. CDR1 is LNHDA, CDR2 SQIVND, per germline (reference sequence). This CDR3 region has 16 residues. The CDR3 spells CASSAPGRSSYNEQFF. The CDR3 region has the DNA TGTGCCAGTAGTGCCCCCGGACGTAGCTCCTACAATGAGCAGTTCTTC. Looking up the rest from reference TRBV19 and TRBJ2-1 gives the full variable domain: DGGITQSPKYLFRKEGQNVTLSCEQNLNHDAMYWYRQDPGQGLRLIYYSQIVNDFQKGDIAEGYSVSREKKESFPLTVTSAQKNPTAFYLCASSAPGRSSYNEQFFGPGTRLTVL.

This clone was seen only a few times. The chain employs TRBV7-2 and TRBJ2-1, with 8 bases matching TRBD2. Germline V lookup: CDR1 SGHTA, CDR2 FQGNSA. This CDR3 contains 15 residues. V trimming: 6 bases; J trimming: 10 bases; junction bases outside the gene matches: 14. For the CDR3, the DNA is TGTGCCAGCAGTCCGGACAGTTGGACTAGCCCCGAGCAGTTCTTC. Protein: CASSPDSWTSPEQFF.

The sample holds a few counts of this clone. This chain's CDR3 is CASSPPDRGGWPQHF. As DNA, the CDR3 is TGTGCCAGCAGTCCCCCGGACAGGGGGGGATGGCCCCAGCATTTT. The rearrangement joins TRBV6-6 to TRBJ1-5; 10 nucleotides line up with TRBD1. The CDR3 has 15 amino acids. V was clipped by 5 bases and J by 9 bases; unmatched bases: 10. Germline assignment: CDR1 MNHNY and CDR2 SVGAGI (reference sequence).

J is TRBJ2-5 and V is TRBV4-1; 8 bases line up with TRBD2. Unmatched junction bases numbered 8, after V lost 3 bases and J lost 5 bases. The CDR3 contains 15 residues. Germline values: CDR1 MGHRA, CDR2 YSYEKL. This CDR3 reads CASSHGLAKSETQYF. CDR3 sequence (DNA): TGCGCCAGCAGCCATGGACTAGCTAAATCGGAGACCCAGTACTTC.

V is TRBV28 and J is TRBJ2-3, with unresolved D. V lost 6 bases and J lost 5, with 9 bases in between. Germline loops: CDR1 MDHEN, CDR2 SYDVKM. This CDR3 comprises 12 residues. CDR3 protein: CASRTAGDTQYF. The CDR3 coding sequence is TGTGCCAGCAGAACAGCCGGAGATACGCAGTATTTT.

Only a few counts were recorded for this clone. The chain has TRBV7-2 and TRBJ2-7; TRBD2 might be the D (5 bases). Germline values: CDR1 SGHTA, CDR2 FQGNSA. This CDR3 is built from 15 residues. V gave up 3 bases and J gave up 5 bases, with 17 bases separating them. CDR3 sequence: CASSFPSSGPHEQYF. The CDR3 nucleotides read TGTGCCAGCAGCTTCCCGAGCAGCGGCCCCCACGAGCAGTACTTC.

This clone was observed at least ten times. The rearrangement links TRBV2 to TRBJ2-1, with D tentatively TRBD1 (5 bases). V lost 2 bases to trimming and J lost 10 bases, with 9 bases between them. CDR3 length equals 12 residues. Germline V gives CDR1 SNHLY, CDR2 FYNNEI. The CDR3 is CASSESAGEQFF. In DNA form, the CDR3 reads TGTGCCAGCAGTGAATCGGCAGGGGAGCAGTTCTTC. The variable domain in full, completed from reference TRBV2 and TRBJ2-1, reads EPEVTQTPSHQVTQMGQEVILRCVPISNHLYFYWYRQILGQKVEFLVSFYNNEISEKSEIFDDQFSVERPDGSNFTLKIRSTKLEDSAMYFCASSESAGEQFFGPGTRLTVL.

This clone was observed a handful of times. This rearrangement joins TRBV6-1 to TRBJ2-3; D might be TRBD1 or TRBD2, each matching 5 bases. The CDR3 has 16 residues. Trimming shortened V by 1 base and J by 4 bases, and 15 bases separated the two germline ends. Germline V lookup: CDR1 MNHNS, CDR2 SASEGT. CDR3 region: CASSEGGSRVADTQYF. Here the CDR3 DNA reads TGTGCCAGCAGTGAAGGGGGGAGCAGGGTAGCAGATACGCAGTATTTT.

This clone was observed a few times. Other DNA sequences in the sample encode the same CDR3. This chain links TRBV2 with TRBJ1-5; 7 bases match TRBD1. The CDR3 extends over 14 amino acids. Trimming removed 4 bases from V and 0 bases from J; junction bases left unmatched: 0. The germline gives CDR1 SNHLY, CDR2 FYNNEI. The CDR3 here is CASSGTGSNQPQHF. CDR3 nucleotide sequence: TGTGCCAGCAGTGGGACAGGTAGCAATCAGCCCCAGCATTTT.

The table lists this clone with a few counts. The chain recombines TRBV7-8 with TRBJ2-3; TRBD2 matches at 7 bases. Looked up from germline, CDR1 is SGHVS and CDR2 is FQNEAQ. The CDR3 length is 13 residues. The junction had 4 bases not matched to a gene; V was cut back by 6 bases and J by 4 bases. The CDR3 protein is CASRSTSPDTQYF. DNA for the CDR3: TGTGCCAGCAGGTCGACTAGCCCAGATACGCAGTATTTT. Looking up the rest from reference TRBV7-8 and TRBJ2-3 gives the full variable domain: GAGVSQSPRYKVAKRGQDVALRCDPISGHVSLFWYQQALGQGPEFLTYFQNEAQLDKSGLPSDRFFAERPEGSVSTLKIQRTQQEDSAVYLCASRSTSPDTQYFGPGTRLTVL.

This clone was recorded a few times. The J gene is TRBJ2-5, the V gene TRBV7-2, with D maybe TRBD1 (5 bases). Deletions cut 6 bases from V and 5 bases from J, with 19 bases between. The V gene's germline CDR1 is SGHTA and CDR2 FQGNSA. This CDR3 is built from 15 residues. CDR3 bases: TGTGCCAGCAGACACAACAGGTTACGGTTGGAGACCCAGTACTTC. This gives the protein CASRHNRLRLETQYF.

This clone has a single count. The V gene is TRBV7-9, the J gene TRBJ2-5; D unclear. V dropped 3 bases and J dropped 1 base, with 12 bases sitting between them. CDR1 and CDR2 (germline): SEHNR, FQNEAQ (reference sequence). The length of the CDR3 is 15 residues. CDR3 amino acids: CASSFSPAPQETQYF. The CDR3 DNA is TGTGCCAGCAGCTTTTCCCCAGCTCCCCAAGAGACCCAGTACTTC.

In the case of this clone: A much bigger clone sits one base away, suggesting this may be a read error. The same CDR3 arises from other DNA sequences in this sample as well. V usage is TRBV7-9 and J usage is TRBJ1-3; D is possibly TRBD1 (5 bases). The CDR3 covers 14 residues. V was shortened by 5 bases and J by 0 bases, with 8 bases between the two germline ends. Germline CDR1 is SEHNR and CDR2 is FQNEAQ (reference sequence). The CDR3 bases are TGTGCCAGCAGCCCTGGACACTCTGGAAACACCATATATTTT. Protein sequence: CASSPGHSGNTIYF.

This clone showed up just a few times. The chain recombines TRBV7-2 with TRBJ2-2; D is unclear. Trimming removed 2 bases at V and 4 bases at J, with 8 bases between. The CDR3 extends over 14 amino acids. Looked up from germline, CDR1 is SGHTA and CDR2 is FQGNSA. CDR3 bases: TGTGCCAGCAGCTTACCCCAGGCCACCGGGGAGCTGTTTTTT. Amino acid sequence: CASSLPQATGELFF.

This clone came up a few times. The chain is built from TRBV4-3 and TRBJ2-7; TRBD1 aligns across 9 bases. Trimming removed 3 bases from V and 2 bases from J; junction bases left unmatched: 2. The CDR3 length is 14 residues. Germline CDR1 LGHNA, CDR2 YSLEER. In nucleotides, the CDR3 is TGCGCCAGCAGCCACGGGGACAGGGCCTACGAGCAGTACTTC. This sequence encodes CASSHGDRAYEQYF.